Each of the 32 T cell receptor beta chains below was sequenced from the same sample in a study of CD8 T cells in Susac syndrome. Reverse transcription used roughly 0.5 to 1 ug RNA and random hexamers. TCRdb passed the immunoSEQ multiplex PCR reads through MiXCR, listing each CDR3 protein once. This table has about 250,000 distinct CDR3 sequences, 85% to 95% appearing once. The sequenced sample was CD4+ T cells from PBMCs. Source of these receptors: a human donor with multiple sclerosis.

The V call is TRBV6-1, the J call TRBJ1-1, with 8 bases identical to TRBD1. The V gene end was trimmed by 4 bases and the J gene end by 5 bases; junction bases not matched to a gene: 6. Per germline, CDR1 MNHNS and CDR2 SASEGT. This CDR3 is 14 amino acids long. CDR3 DNA sequence: TGTGCCAGCAGTGCTCTGGACAGGGATACTGAAGCTTTCTTT. Residues: CASSALDRDTEAFF.

The chain carries TRBV10-3 and TRBJ2-2, with D unclear. The CDR3 spans 12 residues. The V gene lost 6 bases and the J gene lost 1 base, with 3 bases spanning the gap. Germline V gives CDR1 ENHRY, CDR2 SYGVKD. The CDR3 coding sequence is TGTGCCATCAGACAGAACACCGGGGAGCTGTTTTTT. Translating it yields CAIRQNTGELFF.

V and J are TRBV12-3 or TRBV12-4 and TRBJ2-7; 13 bases line up with TRBD2. The CDR3 is 13 amino acids. V dropped 5 bases and J dropped 9; count of bases not matched to a gene: 4. DNA for the CDR3: TGTGCCAGCAGTACTAGCGGGGGGGCTGGGCAGTACTTC. It is translated as CASSTSGGAGQYF.

This chain connects TRBV3-1 to TRBJ2-2, with TRBD1 matching 11 bases. The CDR3 has 16 residues. The germline CDR1 and CDR2 sequences are LGHDT and YNNKEL (reference sequence). V shed 2 bases and J 4 bases; nucleotides not matched to a gene: 3. CDR3 residues: CASSQTGTGGTGELFF. The CDR3 DNA reads as TGTGCCAGCAGCCAAACTGGGACAGGGGGCACCGGGGAGCTGTTTTTT.

The chain recombines TRBV29-1 with TRBJ2-4, with a tentative D call TRBD1 (5 bases). Trimming left V 2 bases short and J 15 bases short, with 14 bases between. Looked up from germline, CDR1 is SQVTM and CDR2 is ANQGSEA. The CDR3 runs to 11 residues. The CDR3 region is CSVETHNRLYF. DNA of the CDR3: TGCAGCGTTGAAACCCACAACAGGCTGTACTTC.

V is TRBV3-1 and J is TRBJ2-6, with TRBD1 matching 10 bases. The V and J ends lost 4 bases and 3 bases, in that order; junction bases with no gene match: 3. The CDR3 runs 16 residues. Germline lookup yields CDR1 LGHDT and CDR2 YNNKEL (reference sequence). This chain's CDR3 is CASSRDRGLGANVLTF. The CDR3 nucleotides are TGTGCCAGCAGCCGCGACAGGGGGCTTGGGGCCAACGTCCTGACTTTC. The full variable domain, its missing parts supplied by reference TRBV3-1 and TRBJ2-6, is DTAVSQTPKYLVTQMGNDKSIKCEQNLGHDTMYWYKQDSKKFLKIMFSYNNKELIINETVPNRFSPKSPDKAHLNLHINSLELGDSAVYFCASSRDRGLGANVLTFGAGSRLTVL.

The V gene is TRBV6-5, the J gene TRBJ2-5; TRBD2 agrees at 8 bases. Germline values: CDR1 MNHEY, CDR2 SVGAGI. The V and J ends lost 6 bases and 5 bases, in that order; junction bases with no gene match: 8. This CDR3 spans 14 amino acids. CDR3 sequence (DNA): TGTGCCAGCAGAGAAGCGGGGGTAGCGGAGACCCAGTACTTC. It yields the protein CASREAGVAETQYF.

The chain uses TRBV12-3 or TRBV12-4 and TRBJ2-5, with no clear D. This CDR3 spans 11 amino acids. The V end lost 3 bases, the J end lost 7 bases, and 6 bases lay between the germline ends. CDR3: CASSFERTQYF. CDR3 nucleotide sequence: TGTGCCAGCAGTTTTGAACGGACCCAGTACTTC.

The rearrangement uses TRBV12-3 or TRBV12-4 and TRBJ1-1, with 9 bases matching TRBD1. CDR3 length equals 12 residues. After removal of 5 bases from V and 8 bases from J, the junction contained 3 bases not matched to a gene. The CDR3 DNA follows: TGTGCCAGCAGTCGGACAGGGGTGGAAGCTTTCTTT. Translated, it gives CASSRTGVEAFF.

V is TRBV12-5 and J is TRBJ2-1, with D unclear. Between the trimmed V and J ends, which lost 2 bases and 5 bases, there was a span of 1 base. CDR3 length equals 11 residues. CDR1 is LGHNT, CDR2 FRNRAP, per germline. CDR3 sequence (DNA): TGTGCTAGTGGTTTGCACAATGAGCAGTTCTTC. Translation gives CASGLHNEQFF. The full variable domain, rest sourced from reference TRBV12-5 and TRBJ2-1, is DARVTQTPRHKVTEMGQEVTMRCQPILGHNTVFWYRQTMMQGLELLAYFRNRAPLDDSGMPKDRFSAEMPDATLATLKIQPSEPRDSAVYFCASGLHNEQFFGPGTRLTVL.

V and J are TRBV2 and TRBJ2-7, with D perhaps TRBD2 (5 bases). The CDR3 loop spans 14 amino acids. With 3 bases removed from V and 5 bases from J, the gap between germline ends came to 14 bases. Per germline, CDR1 SNHLY and CDR2 FYNNEI. For the CDR3, the DNA is TGTGCCAGCAGTGACCCGGGATTGTCAGACGAGCAGTACGTC. This gives the protein CASSDPGLSDEQYV.

This clonotype occurred once. The V gene is TRBV30, the J gene TRBJ1-1; a weak D match, TRBD1 (5 bases). CDR3 length equals 14 residues. V was cut by 0 bases and J by 4 bases, with 12 bases left in between. Germline V gene lookup returns CDR1 GTSNPN and CDR2 SVGIG (reference sequence). CDR3 loop: CAWSVLGVATEAFF. DNA for the CDR3: TGTGCCTGGAGTGTATTAGGGGTGGCCACTGAAGCTTTCTTT.

V gene TRBV29-1 combines with J gene TRBJ2-5; possibly TRBD2 for D (5 bases). V was shortened by 6 bases and J by 5 bases, with 13 bases between the two germline ends. This CDR3 spans 12 amino acids. CDR1 is SQVTM, CDR2 ANQGSEA, per germline. This CDR3 reads CSVVTSSETQYF. As DNA, the CDR3 is TGCAGCGTCGTCACTAGTAGCGAGACCCAGTACTTC. Looking up the rest from reference TRBV29-1 and TRBJ2-5 gives the full variable domain: SAVISQKPSRDICQRGTSLTIQCQVDSQVTMMFWYRQQPGQSLTLIATANQGSEATYESGFVIDKFPISRPNLTFSTLTVSNMSPEDSSIYLCSVVTSSETQYFGPGTRLLVL.

The chain carries TRBV5-1 and TRBJ2-3, with a tentative D call TRBD2 (6 bases). V dropped 0 bases and J dropped 6 bases, with 14 bases sitting between them. CDR1 and CDR2 (germline): SGHRS, YFSETQ. The CDR3 runs 15 residues. CDR3 amino acids: CASSLEGGESDTQYF. The CDR3 DNA is TGCGCCAGCAGCTTGGAGGGCGGGGAATCCGATACGCAGTATTTT. The complete variable domain, with remaining parts taken from reference TRBV5-1 and TRBJ2-3, reads KAGVTQTPRYLIKTRGQQVTLSCSPISGHRSVSWYQQTPGQGLQFLFEYFSETQRNKGNFPGRFSGRQFSNSRSEMNVSTLELGDSALYLCASSLEGGESDTQYFGPGTRLTVL.

This clonotype appeared once. The V call is TRBV18, the J call TRBJ1-1, with TRBD1 identical over 9 bases. The ends lost 1 base at V and 2 bases at J; junction bases unmatched: 5. The germline V gene has CDR1 KGHSH and CDR2 LQKENI. The CDR3 is 16 residues long. This CDR3 reads CASSPRDRVANTEAFF. The CDR3 DNA is TGTGCCAGCTCACCACGGGACAGGGTGGCCAACACTGAAGCTTTCTTT.

V gene TRBV19 combines with J gene TRBJ1-4; TRBD1 matches at 8 bases. Germline loops: CDR1 LNHDA, CDR2 SQIVND (reference sequence). CDR3 length: 15 residues. J gave up 5 bases and V 5 bases, and 7 bases lay outside the gene matches. The CDR3 protein is CASSRQGLGNEKLFF. CDR3 DNA sequence: TGTGCCAGTAGTCGACAGGGGTTGGGGAATGAAAAACTGTTTTTT.

This chain connects TRBV20-1 to TRBJ1-5, with 7 bases aligning to TRBD1. The V segment lost 2 bases and the J segment 2 bases; nucleotides outside the gene matches: 9. Germline V gene lookup returns CDR1 DFQATT and CDR2 SNEGSKA (reference sequence). The CDR3 length is 16 residues. CDR3 nucleotides: TGCAGTGCTAGAACGGTTGGGCAGGGGGGCAATCAGCCCCAGCATTTT. Protein: CSARTVGQGGNQPQHF.

This clonotype showed up just once. V gene TRBV3-1 combines with J gene TRBJ2-4; D may match TRBD1 or TRBD2 (7 bases each). V was cut by 2 bases and J by 7 bases, with 15 bases left in between. The CDR3 is 15 residues long. CDR1 LGHDT and CDR2 YNNKEL come from the germline V gene (reference sequence). The CDR3 loop is CASSQLGQGGNIQYF. The CDR3 DNA follows: TGTGCCAGCAGCCAATTGGGGCAGGGGGGGAACATTCAGTACTTC.

The chain is built from TRBV6-2 or TRBV6-3 and TRBJ2-7, with D maybe TRBD1 (7 bases). The length of the CDR3 is 14 residues. Trimming stripped 5 bases from V and 3 bases from J, with 14 bases between. CDR1 and CDR2 (germline): MNHEY, SVGEGT. As DNA, the CDR3 is TGTGCCAGCAGTAGGCAGGGGGGAGTCTACGAGCAGTACTTC. It specifies CASSRQGGVYEQYF.

V is TRBV19 and J is TRBJ1-1; 10 bases line up with TRBD1. With 6 bases clipped from V and 2 bases from J, the junction kept 12 bases outside the gene matches. The CDR3 has 17 amino acids. CDR1 is LNHDA, CDR2 SQIVND, per germline (reference sequence). DNA of the CDR3: TGTGCCAGTAGCGACCCGGGACAGGGGCAACTAAACACTGAAGCTTTCTTT. It translates to CASSDPGQGQLNTEAFF.

About this clonotype itself: One end of the junction fails to match germline, which may point to a read error. The chain joins TRBV6-5 to TRBJ2-1; maybe TRBD1 (5 bases). Looked up from germline, CDR1 is MNHEY and CDR2 is SVGAGI. This CDR3 is 12 amino acids long. The CDR3 bases are TGTTCCAGCACAGACAGATACAATGAGCAGTTCTTC. This translates into CSSTDRYNEQFF.

The chain recombines TRBV5-6 with TRBJ2-1; the D call may be TRBD1 or TRBD2 (5 bases each). V was cut by 5 bases and J by 4 bases, with 16 bases left in between. There are 15 residues in the CDR3. The germline gives CDR1 SGHDT, CDR2 YYEEEE. The CDR3 coding sequence is TGTGCCAGCAGATACGGGACCGAGAATTACAATGAGCAGTTCTTC. This gives the protein CASRYGTENYNEQFF.

The chain couples TRBV30 to TRBJ1-3; the match to TRBD1 covers 8 bases. The CDR3 loop spans 14 amino acids. V lost 4 bases and J lost 1; bases outside the gene matches: 3. Germline V gives CDR1 GTSNPN, CDR2 SVGIG (reference sequence). Here the CDR3 DNA reads TGTGCCTGGACAGGGGGCTGGTCTGGAAACACCATATATTTT. Amino acid sequence: CAWTGGWSGNTIYF.

In DNA form, the CDR3 reads TGTGCCAGCAGTGAAGCGGGGGCGGGGGCCTTGAATCAGCCCCAGCATTTT. Amino acids: CASSEAGAGALNQPQHF. The chain employs TRBV6-1 and TRBJ1-5, with TRBD1 as a possible D gene (6 bases). CDR1 and CDR2 from the germline V gene are MNHNS and SASEGT. V lost 0 bases and J 4 bases, leaving 16 bases between the germline ends. The CDR3 totals 17 residues.

This sequence joins TRBV9 and TRBJ2-2; D is perhaps TRBD1 or TRBD2 (6 bases each). CDR1 is SGDLS, CDR2 YYNGEE, per germline. Trimming stripped 6 bases from V and 7 bases from J, with 13 bases between. The CDR3 covers 13 residues. The CDR3 sequence is CASNKGGNGELFF. Written as DNA, the CDR3 is TGTGCCAGCAATAAAGGGGGGAACGGGGAGCTGTTTTTT.

This chain connects TRBV2 to TRBJ1-6; possible D gene TRBD1, 5 bases. With 7 bases removed from V and 9 bases from J, the gap between germline ends came to 10 bases. The length of the CDR3 is 12 residues. The germline V gene has CDR1 SNHLY and CDR2 FYNNEI. The CDR3 sequence is CASKPDSSPLHF. CDR3 in DNA: TGTGCCAGCAAGCCCGACAGTTCACCCCTCCACTTT.

This sequence joins TRBV29-1 and TRBJ1-5; D call uncertain. V lost 4 bases, J lost 0 bases, and 7 bases lay in between. Germline V gene data show CDR1 as SQVTM and CDR2 as ANQGSEA. The CDR3 loop spans 13 amino acids. CDR3 in amino acids: CSVGGISNQPQHF. CDR3 coding DNA: TGCAGCGTTGGAGGGATTAGCAATCAGCCCCAGCATTTT.

V usage is TRBV5-1 and J usage is TRBJ1-2, with D perhaps matching TRBD1 (5 bases). V was cut by 0 bases and J by 5 bases, with 11 bases left in between. Germline V gene lookup returns CDR1 SGHRS and CDR2 YFSETQ. This CDR3 has 14 amino acids. The CDR3 is CASSLEGTDYGYTF. The CDR3 nucleotides read TGCGCCAGCAGCTTGGAAGGGACGGATTATGGCTACACCTTC.

The chain is built from TRBV18 and TRBJ1-2; D is ambiguous. Germline V gene data show CDR1 as KGHSH and CDR2 as LQKENI. V lost 5 bases, J lost 8 bases, and 9 bases lay in between. This CDR3 contains 11 residues. The CDR3 bases are TGTGCCAGCTCAAGAGAGGAGGGCTACACCTTC. Its protein product is CASSREEGYTF.

The chain couples TRBV5-4 to TRBJ1-1, with TRBD1 matching over 7 bases. The J segment lost 5 bases and the V segment lost 5 bases, leaving 6 bases of the junction unmatched. Looked up from germline, CDR1 is SGHNT and CDR2 is YYREEE (reference sequence). This CDR3 has 13 amino acids. Here the CDR3 reads CASSAGGNTEAFF. The CDR3 DNA follows: TGTGCCAGCAGTGCAGGGGGTAATACTGAAGCTTTCTTT.

The rearrangement joins TRBV29-1 to TRBJ1-3; the D gene is possibly TRBD1 (5 bases). The CDR3 has 15 amino acids. From germline, CDR1 is SQVTM and CDR2 ANQGSEA. V lost 5 bases and J 0 bases, leaving 14 bases between the germline ends. For the CDR3, the DNA is TGCAGCGTTCTCACAGGAGTAAACTCTGGAAACACCATATATTTT. The encoded protein is CSVLTGVNSGNTIYF.

This sequence joins TRBV5-1 and TRBJ2-2, with 10 bases identical to TRBD2. V shed 7 bases and J 2 bases; nucleotides not matched to a gene: 5. CDR3 size: 15 residues. Germline values: CDR1 SGHRS, CDR2 YFSETQ. As DNA, the CDR3 is TGCGCCAGCTCCACTAGCGGGACTAACACCGGGGAGCTGTTTTTT. Its protein is CASSTSGTNTGELFF.